The clone carrying this T cell receptor beta chain came up a few times. The V end was cut by 5 bases, the J end by 6 bases, with 17 bases between. CDR1 and CDR2 (germline): SGHTA, FQGNSA. This CDR3 region has 14 residues. The sample comes from a study of identical twins. MiXCR was run by TCRdb on the 5' RACE reads, yielding one entry per CDR3 protein. Among 1.5 million to 2 million distinct CDR3 sequences listed, about 32% were seen once. This clonotype originated in a newborn girl in good health. The chain recombines TRBV7-2 with TRBJ2-7, with unresolved D. Specimen: cord blood. CDR3 coding DNA: TGTGCCAGCAGCCTCTCAATTTGGGGTCGCGAGCAGTACTTC. Its protein is CASSLSIWGREQYF.